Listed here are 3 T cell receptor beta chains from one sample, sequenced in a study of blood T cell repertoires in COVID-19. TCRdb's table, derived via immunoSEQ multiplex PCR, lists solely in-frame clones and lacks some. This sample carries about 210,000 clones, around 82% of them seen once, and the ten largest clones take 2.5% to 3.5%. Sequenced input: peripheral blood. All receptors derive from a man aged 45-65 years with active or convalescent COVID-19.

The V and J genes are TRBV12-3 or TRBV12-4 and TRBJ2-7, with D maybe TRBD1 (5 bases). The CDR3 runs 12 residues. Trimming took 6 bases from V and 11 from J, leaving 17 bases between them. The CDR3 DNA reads TGTGCCAGCAGCCTCGAGTGGGCAGGGAAGTACTTC. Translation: CASSLEWAGKYF.

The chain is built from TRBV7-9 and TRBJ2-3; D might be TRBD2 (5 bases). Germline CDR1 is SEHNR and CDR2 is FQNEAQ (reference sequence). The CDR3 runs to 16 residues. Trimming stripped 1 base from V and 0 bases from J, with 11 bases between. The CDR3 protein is CASSLVTGSSTDTQYF. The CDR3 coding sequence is TGTGCCAGCAGCTTAGTTACGGGGTCGAGCACAGATACGCAGTATTTT.

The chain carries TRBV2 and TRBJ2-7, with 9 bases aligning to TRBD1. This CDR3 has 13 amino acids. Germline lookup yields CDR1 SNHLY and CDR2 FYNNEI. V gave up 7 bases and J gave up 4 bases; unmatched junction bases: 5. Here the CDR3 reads CASTLDRGYEQYF. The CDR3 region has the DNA TGTGCCAGCACCCTCGACAGGGGGTACGAGCAGTACTTC.